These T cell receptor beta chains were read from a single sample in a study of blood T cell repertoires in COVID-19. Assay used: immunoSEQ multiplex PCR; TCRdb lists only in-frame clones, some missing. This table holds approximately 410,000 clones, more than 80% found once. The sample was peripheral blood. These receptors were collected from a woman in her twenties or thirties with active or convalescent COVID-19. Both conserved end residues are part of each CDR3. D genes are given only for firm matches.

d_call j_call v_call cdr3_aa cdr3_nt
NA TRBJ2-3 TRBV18 CASSPETIDTQYF TGTGCCAGCTCACCCGAGACTATAGATACGCAGTATTTT
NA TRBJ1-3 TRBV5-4 CASSSSGKAAGNTIYF TGTGCCAGCAGCTCCTCAGGGAAGGCTGCTGGAAACACCATATATTTT
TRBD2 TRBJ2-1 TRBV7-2 CASSPEVGTSGRWVNEQFF TGTGCCAGCAGCCCGGAGGTCGGGACTAGCGGGAGGTGGGTCAATGAGCAGTTCTTC
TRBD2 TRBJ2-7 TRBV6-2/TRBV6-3 CASSYSDAGVRYEQYF TGTGCCAGCAGTTACTCGGACGCGGGAGTACGGTACGAGCAGTACTTC
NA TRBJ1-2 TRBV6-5 CASRSGLNYGYTF TGTGCCAGCAGGAGCGGACTTAACTATGGCTACACCTTC
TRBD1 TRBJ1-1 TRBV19 CASSSRSGTENTEAFF TGTGCCAGTAGTTCAAGATCCGGGACAGAGAACACTGAAGCTTTCTTT
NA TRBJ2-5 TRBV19 CASSIAAGRWETQYF TGTGCCAGTAGTATAGCGGCAGGGCGTTGGGAGACCCAGTACTTC
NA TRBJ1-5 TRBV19 CASSIGGNSNQPQHF TGTGCCAGTAGTATTGGCGGAAATAGCAATCAGCCCCAGCATTTT
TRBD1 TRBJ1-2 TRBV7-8 CASSSTGELGYTF TGTGCCAGCAGCTCAACAGGGGAGTTAGGCTACACCTTC
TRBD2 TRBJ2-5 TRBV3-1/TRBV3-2 CASSRGGGRQETQYF TGTGCCAGCAGCCGAGGCGGGGGGAGGCAAGAGACCCAGTACTTC
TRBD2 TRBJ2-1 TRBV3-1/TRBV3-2 CASSQELREVGSDNEQFF TGTGCCAGCAGCCAAGAGTTGCGGGAGGTGGGGAGTGACAATGAGCAGTTCTTC
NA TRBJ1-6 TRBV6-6 CASSLTVNSPLHF TGTGCCAGCAGTCTAACGGTGAATTCACCCCTCCACTTT
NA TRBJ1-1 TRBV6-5 CASSPPGLNTEAFF TGTGCCAGCAGTCCTCCAGGGCTAAACACTGAAGCTTTCTTT